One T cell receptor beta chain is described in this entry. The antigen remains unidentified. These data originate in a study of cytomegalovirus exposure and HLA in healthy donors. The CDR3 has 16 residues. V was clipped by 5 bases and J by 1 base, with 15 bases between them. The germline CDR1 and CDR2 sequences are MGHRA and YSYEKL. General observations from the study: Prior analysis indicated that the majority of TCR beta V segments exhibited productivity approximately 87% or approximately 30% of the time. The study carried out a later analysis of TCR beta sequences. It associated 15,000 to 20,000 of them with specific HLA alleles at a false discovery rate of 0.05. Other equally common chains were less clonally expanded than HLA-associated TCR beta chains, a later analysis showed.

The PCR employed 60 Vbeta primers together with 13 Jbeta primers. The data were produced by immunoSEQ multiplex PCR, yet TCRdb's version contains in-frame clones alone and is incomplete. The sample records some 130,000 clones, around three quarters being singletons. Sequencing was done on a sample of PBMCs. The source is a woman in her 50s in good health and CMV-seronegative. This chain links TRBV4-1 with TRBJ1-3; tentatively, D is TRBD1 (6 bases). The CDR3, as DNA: TGCGCCAGCAGCTCGCACAGGGTAGCATCTGGAAACACCATATATTTT. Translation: CASSSHRVASGNTIYF.